This TCR beta chain was captured in a study of blood T cell repertoires in COVID-19. As for the study in general: T cells, B-cell-depleted T cells, or PBMCs provided the cDNA or gDNA that served as material.

As originally analysed: For nucleated cells, counts were estimated from reference gene primer amplification. Generated by immunoSEQ multiplex PCR, the TCRdb table keeps only in-frame clones and is missing some. The DNA was the basis for D and trimming; V, J and clone size are from that table. There are roughly 45,000 clones in the sample; roughly nine tenths occur only once, and roughly 19% lies in the top ten. The germline V gene has CDR1 MDHEN and CDR2 SYDVKM. The CDR3 spans 17 residues. V lost 4 bases and J 0 bases, leaving 16 bases between the germline ends. V usage is TRBV28 and J usage is TRBJ2-1; a possible D gene is TRBD2 (5 bases). The receptor was derived from a man in his 70s with active COVID-19. The specimen was peripheral blood. The CDR3 DNA is TGTGCCAGCAGTTCGGCGGAAGAGGGAAGCTCCTACAATGAGCAGTTCTTC. Protein sequence: CASSSAEEGSSYNEQFF.